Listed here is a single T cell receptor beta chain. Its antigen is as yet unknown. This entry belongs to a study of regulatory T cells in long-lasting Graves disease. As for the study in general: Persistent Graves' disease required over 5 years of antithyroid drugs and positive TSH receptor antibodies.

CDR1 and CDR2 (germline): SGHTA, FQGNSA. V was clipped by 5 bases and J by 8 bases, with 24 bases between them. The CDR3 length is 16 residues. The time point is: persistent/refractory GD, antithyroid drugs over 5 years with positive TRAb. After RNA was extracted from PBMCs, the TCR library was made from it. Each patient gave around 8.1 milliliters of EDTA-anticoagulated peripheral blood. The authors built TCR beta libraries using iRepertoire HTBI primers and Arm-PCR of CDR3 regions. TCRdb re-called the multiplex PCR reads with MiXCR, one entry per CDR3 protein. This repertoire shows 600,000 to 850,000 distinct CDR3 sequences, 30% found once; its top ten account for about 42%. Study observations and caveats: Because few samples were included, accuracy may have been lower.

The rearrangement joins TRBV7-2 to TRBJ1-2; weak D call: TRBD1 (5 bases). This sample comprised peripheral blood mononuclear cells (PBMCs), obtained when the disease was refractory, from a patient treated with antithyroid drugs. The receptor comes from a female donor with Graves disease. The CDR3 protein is CASSPPGQGPYNGYTF. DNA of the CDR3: TGTGCCAGCAGCCCTCCCGGGCAGGGACCTTATAACGGCTACACCTTC. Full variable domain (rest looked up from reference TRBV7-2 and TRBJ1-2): GAGVSQSPSNKVTEKGKDVELRCDPISGHTALYWYRQSLGQGLEFLIYFQGNSAPDKSGLPSDRFSAERTGGSVSTLTIQRTQQEDSAVYLCASSPPGQGPYNGYTFGSGTRLTVV.